This T cell receptor (beta chain) was sequenced in a study of cytomegalovirus exposure and HLA in healthy donors. Study-level points and caveats: An analysis was carried out later, and it reportedly showed fewer N-insertions in an Asian-associated ancestry cluster than the approximately 710-donor mean. The authors later found HLA-associated TCR beta chains more clonally expanded than equally common others. There were several of the most significant clusters that appeared linked to common viral pathogens in a later analysis. Reports showed the classifier diagnosing cytomegalovirus status with high specificity and sensitivity.

Primers: 60 Vbeta forward and 13 Jbeta reverse. This table comes from immunoSEQ multiplex PCR, and its TCRdb copy is limited to in-frame clones, with some not included. The sample carries 240,000 or so clones, around 76% recorded once. Of note for this clone: No antigen is known for it.

The receptor comes from a woman in her thirties or forties in good health and CMV-seropositive. Sequencing input: PBMCs.

CDR3: CASSEGATDEKLFF. The CDR3 bases are TGTGCCAGCAGCGAGGGGGCGACAGATGAAAAACTGTTTTTT. The rearrangement joins TRBV9 to TRBJ1-4; TRBD1 matches 7 bases. The length of the CDR3 is 14 residues. Germline loops: CDR1 SGDLS, CDR2 YYNGEE. Trimming cost V 3 bases and J 6 bases; bases outside gene matches: 5.